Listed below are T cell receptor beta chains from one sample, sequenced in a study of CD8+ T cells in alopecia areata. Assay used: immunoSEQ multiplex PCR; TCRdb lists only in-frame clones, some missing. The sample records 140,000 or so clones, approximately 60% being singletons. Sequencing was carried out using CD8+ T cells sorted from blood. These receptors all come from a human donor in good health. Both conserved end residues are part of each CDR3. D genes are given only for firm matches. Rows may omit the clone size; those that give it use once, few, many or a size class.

CDR3aa: CASSLTSDSSYEQYF; CDR3nt: TGTGCCAGCAGCTTAACTAGTGACAGCTCCTACGAGCAGTACTTC; j_gene: TRBJ2-7; abundance: few; d_gene: NA; v_gene: TRBV11-2
CDR3aa: CAWSGPWGPDTQYF; CDR3nt: TGTGCCTGGAGTGGCCCGTGGGGGCCAGATACGCAGTATTTT; j_gene: TRBJ2-3; abundance: NA; d_gene: NA; v_gene: TRBV30
CDR3aa: CASSSGRSEQFF; CDR3nt: TGTGCCAGCAGTTCAGGGAGAAGCGAGCAGTTCTTC; j_gene: TRBJ2-1; abundance: few; d_gene: NA; v_gene: TRBV7-9
CDR3aa: CASSIGGIETQYF; CDR3nt: TGTGCCAGCAGTATTGGCGGAATAGAGACCCAGTACTTC; j_gene: TRBJ2-5; abundance: NA; d_gene: NA; v_gene: TRBV6-5
CDR3aa: CASSLGESSGNTIYF; CDR3nt: TGTGCCAGCAGCCTAGGGGAGAGCTCTGGAAACACCATATATTTT; j_gene: TRBJ1-3; abundance: NA; d_gene: NA; v_gene: TRBV13
CDR3aa: CSVRNERTPTYEQYF; CDR3nt: TGCAGCGTTCGAAATGAACGGACACCCACCTACGAGCAGTACTTC; j_gene: TRBJ2-7; abundance: NA; d_gene: NA; v_gene: TRBV29-1
CDR3aa: CASKHGDGYTF; CDR3nt: TGTGCCAGCAAGCACGGAGATGGCTACACCTTC; j_gene: TRBJ1-2; abundance: NA; d_gene: NA; v_gene: TRBV27
CDR3aa: CSVEGTRGAGELFF; CDR3nt: TGCAGCGTTGAAGGGACTAGAGGGGCCGGGGAGCTGTTTTTT; j_gene: TRBJ2-2; abundance: NA; d_gene: TRBD2; v_gene: TRBV29-1
CDR3aa: CASSFTNTEAFF; CDR3nt: TGTGCCAGCAGTTTCACAAACACTGAAGCTTTCTTT; j_gene: TRBJ1-1; abundance: NA; d_gene: NA; v_gene: TRBV11-2
CDR3aa: CASSLELPGPEQYF; CDR3nt: TGTGCCAGCAGCCTAGAATTACCGGGTCCCGAGCAGTACTTC; j_gene: TRBJ2-7; abundance: NA; d_gene: NA; v_gene: TRBV11-2
CDR3aa: CASSQDEPLNNEQFF; CDR3nt: TGCGCCAGCAGCCAAGATGAGCCCTTAAACAATGAGCAGTTCTTC; j_gene: TRBJ2-1; abundance: once; d_gene: NA; v_gene: TRBV4-1
CDR3aa: CSVEGDSYEQFF; CDR3nt: TGCAGCGTTGAAGGGGACTCGTATGAGCAGTTCTTC; j_gene: TRBJ2-1; abundance: few; d_gene: NA; v_gene: TRBV29-1
CDR3aa: CASSPYHGRQETQYF; CDR3nt: TGTGCCAGCAGCCCATATCATGGCCGACAAGAGACCCAGTACTTC; j_gene: TRBJ2-5; abundance: NA; d_gene: NA; v_gene: TRBV11-2
CDR3aa: CASSQLAGGRGTQYF; CDR3nt: TGTGCCAGCAGTCAACTAGCGGGAGGGAGAGGTACGCAGTATTTT; j_gene: TRBJ2-3; abundance: once; d_gene: TRBD2; v_gene: TRBV28